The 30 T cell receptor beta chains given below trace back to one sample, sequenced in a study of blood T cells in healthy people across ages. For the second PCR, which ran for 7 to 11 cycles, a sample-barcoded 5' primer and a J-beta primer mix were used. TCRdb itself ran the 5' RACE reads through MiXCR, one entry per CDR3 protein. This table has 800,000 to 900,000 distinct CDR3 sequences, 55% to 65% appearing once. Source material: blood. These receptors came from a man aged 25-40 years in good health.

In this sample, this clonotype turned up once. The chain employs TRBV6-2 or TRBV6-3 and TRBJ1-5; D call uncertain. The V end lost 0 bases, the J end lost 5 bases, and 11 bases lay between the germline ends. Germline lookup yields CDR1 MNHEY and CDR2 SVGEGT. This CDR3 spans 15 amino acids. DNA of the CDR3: TGTGCCAGCAGTTACTCTGGGGTACTCGATCAGCCCCAGCATTTT. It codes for CASSYSGVLDQPQHF.

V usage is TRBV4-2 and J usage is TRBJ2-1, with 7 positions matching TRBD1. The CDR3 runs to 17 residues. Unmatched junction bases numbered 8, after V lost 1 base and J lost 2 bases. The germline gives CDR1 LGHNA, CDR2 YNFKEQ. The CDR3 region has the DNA TGTGCCAGCAGCCAAGCGTTAGACAGGGAAACCTACAATGAGCAGTTCTTC. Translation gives CASSQALDRETYNEQFF.

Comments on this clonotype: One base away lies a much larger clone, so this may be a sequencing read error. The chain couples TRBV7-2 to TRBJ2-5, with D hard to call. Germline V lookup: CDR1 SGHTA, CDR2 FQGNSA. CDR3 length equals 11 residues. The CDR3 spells CASSIQEIQYF. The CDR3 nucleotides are TGTGCCAGCAGCATCCAAGAGATCCAGTACTTC.

CDR3 region: CASSPDSGDEQFF. The DNA of the CDR3 is TGTGCCAGCAGCCCGGATTCAGGAGATGAGCAGTTCTTC. The rearrangement uses TRBV12-3 or TRBV12-4 and TRBJ2-1; D not certain. The CDR3 has 13 amino acids. The germline V and J ends were trimmed by 6 bases and 8 bases, with 14 bases remaining between them.

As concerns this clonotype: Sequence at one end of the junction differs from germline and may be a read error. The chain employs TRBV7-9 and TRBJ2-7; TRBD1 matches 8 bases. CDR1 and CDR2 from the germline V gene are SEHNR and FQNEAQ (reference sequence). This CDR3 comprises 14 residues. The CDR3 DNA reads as TGCGCCAGCAGCCCCAAGGACAGGGCTTACGAGCAGTACTTC. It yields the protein CASSPKDRAYEQYF. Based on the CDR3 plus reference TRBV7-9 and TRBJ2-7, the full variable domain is DTGVSQNPRHKITKRGQNVTFRCDPISEHNRLYWYRQTLGQGPEFLTYFQNEAQLEKSRLLSDRFSAERPKGSFSTLEIQRTEQGDSAMYLCASSPKDRAYEQYFGPGTRLTVT.

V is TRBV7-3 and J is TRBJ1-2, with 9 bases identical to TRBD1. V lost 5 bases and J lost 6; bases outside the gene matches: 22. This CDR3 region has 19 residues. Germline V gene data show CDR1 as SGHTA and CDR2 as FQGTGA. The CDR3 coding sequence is TGTGCCAGCAGCCCAAACCCTGACTGGACAGGGGAATGGGTGGATGGCTACACCTTC. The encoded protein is CASSPNPDWTGEWVDGYTF. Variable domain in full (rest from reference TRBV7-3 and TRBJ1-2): GAGVSQTPSNKVTEKGKYVELRCDPISGHTALYWYRQSLGQGPEFLIYFQGTGAADDSGLPNDRFFAVRPEGSVSTLKIQRTERGDSAVYLCASSPNPDWTGEWVDGYTFGSGTRLTVV.

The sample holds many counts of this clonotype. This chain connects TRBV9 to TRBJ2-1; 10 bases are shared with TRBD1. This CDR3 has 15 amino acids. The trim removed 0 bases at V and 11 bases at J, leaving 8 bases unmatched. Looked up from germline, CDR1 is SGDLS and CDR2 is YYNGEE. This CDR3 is CASSVGDRGSLKQFF. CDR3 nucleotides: TGTGCCAGCAGCGTAGGGGACAGGGGCTCACTTAAGCAGTTCTTC.

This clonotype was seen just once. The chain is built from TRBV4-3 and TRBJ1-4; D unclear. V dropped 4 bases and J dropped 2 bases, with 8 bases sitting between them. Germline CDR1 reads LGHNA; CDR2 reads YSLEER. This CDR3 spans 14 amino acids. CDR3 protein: CASSRERTNEKLFF. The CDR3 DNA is TGCGCCAGCAGCCGGGAACGGACTAATGAAAAACTGTTTTTT.

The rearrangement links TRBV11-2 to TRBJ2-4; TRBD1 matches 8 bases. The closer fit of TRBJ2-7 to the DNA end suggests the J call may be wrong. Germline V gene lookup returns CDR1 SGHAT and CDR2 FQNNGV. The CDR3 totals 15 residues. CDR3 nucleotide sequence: TGTGCCAGCAGCTACAGGACAGGGAACTCCTACGAGCAGTACTTC. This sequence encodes CASSYRTGNSYEQYF.

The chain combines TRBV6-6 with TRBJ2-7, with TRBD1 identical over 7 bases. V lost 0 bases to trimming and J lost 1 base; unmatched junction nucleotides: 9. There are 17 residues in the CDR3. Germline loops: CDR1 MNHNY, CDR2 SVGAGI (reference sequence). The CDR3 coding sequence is TGTGCCAGCAGTTACTCGATTGCCAGGGGGTCGTCCTACGAGCAGTACTTC. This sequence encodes CASSYSIARGSSYEQYF.

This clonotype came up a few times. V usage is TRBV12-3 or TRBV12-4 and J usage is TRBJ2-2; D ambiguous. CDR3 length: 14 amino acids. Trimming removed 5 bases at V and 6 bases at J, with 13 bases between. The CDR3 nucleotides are TGTGCCAGCAGTCCCAAGACTTGGGCCGGGGAGCTGTTTTTT. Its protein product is CASSPKTWAGELFF.

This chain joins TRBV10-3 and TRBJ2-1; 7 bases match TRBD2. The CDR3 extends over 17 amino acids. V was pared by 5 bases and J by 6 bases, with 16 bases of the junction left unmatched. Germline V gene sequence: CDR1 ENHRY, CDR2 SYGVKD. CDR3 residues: CAISPPGSLPGGNEQFF. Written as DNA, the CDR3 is TGTGCCATCAGTCCCCCGGGGTCACTACCGGGGGGCAATGAGCAGTTCTTC.

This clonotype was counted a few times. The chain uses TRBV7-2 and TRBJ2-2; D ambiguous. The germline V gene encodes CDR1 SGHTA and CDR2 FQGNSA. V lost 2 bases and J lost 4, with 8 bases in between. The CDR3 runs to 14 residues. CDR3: CASSLQRSTGELFF. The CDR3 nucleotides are TGTGCCAGCAGCTTACAACGTTCCACCGGGGAGCTGTTTTTT.

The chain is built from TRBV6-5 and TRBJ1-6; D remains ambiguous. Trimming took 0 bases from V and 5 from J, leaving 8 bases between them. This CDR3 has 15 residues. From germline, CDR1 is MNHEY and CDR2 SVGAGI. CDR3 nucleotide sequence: TGTGCCAGCAGTTACTCGAAACTCGATAATTCACCCCTCCACTTT. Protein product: CASSYSKLDNSPLHF.

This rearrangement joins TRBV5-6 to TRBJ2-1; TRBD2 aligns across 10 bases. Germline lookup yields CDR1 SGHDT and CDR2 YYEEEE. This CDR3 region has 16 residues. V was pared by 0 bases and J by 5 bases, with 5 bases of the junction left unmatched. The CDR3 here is CASSLVVSGGHNEQFF. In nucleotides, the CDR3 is TGTGCCAGCAGCTTGGTTGTTAGCGGGGGGCACAATGAGCAGTTCTTC.

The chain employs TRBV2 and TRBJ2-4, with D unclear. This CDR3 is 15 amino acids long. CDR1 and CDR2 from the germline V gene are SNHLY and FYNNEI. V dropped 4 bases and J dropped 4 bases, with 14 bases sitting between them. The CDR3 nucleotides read TGTGCCAGCAGTGGAACGGCCAAAGGGAAAAACATTCAGTACTTC. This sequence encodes CASSGTAKGKNIQYF.

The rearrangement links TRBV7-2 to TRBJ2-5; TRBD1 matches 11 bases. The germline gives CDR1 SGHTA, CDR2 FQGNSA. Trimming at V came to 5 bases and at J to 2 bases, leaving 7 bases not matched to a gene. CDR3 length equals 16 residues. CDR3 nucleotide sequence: TGTGCCAGCAGCCCACAAGGACAGGGGGCTCAAGAGACCCAGTACTTC. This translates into CASSPQGQGAQETQYF.

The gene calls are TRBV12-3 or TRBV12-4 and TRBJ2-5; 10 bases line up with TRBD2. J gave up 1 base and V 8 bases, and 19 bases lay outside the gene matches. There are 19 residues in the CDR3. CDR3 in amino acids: CASLPGLALLHGPQETQYF. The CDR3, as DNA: TGTGCCAGCCTCCCGGGACTAGCGCTACTACACGGTCCCCAAGAGACCCAGTACTTC.

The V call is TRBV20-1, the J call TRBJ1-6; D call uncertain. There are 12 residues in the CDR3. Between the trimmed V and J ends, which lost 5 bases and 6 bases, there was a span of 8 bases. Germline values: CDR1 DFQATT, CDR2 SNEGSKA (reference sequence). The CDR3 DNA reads TGCAGTGCTGACGGGAGTAATTCACCCCTCCACTTT. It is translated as CSADGSNSPLHF.

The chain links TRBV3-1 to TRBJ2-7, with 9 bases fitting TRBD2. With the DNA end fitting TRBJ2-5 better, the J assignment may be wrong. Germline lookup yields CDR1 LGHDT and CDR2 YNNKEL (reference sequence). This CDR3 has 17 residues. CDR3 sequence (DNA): TGTGCCAGCAGCCACATAAATAGCGGGGGCCTTCAAGAGACCCAGTACTTC. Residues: CASSHINSGGLQETQYF.

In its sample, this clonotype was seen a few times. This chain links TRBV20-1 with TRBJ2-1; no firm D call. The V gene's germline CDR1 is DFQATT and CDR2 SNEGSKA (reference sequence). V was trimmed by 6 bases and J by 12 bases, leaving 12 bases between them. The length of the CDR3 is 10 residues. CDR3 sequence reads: CSALGKPQFF. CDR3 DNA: TGCAGTGCGCTAGGGAAGCCGCAGTTCTTC.

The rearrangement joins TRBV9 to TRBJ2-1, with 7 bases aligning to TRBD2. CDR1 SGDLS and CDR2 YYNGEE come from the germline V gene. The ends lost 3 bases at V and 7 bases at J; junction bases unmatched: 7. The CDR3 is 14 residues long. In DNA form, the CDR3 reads TGTGCCAGCAGCGCCCGGAGCGGGGAAAATGAGCAGTTCTTC. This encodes CASSARSGENEQFF. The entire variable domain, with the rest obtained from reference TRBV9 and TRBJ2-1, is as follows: DSGVTQTPKHLITATGQRVTLRCSPRSGDLSVYWYQQSLDQGLQFLIQYYNGEERAKGNILERFSAQQFPDLHSELNLSSLELGDSALYFCASSARSGENEQFFGPGTRLTVL.

As DNA, the CDR3 is TGTGCCAGCCGTCTCTTTCCCTTGGGCGGCAATGAGCAGTTCTTC. It yields the protein CASRLFPLGGNEQFF. The chain joins TRBV2 to TRBJ2-1; the D is unclear. Trimming stripped 8 bases from V and 6 bases from J, with 20 bases between. The CDR3 covers 15 residues. Germline lookup yields CDR1 SNHLY and CDR2 FYNNEI.

CDR3 DNA: TGTGCCAGCAGTTGGGGCAGTTACAATGAGCAGTACTTC. This translates into CASSWGSYNEQYF. V gene TRBV11-1 combines with J gene TRBJ2-4; D perhaps matches TRBD1 (5 bases). The CDR3 has 13 residues. Germline V gives CDR1 SGHAT, CDR2 FQDESV (reference sequence). V was cut by 6 bases and J by 13 bases, with 19 bases left in between.

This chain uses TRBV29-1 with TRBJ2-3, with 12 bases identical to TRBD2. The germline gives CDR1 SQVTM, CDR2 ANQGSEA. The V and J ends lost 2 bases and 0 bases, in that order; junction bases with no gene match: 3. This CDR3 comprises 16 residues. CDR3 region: CSVELAGGGSTDTQYF. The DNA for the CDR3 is TGCAGCGTTGAACTAGCGGGGGGGGGCAGCACAGATACGCAGTATTTT.

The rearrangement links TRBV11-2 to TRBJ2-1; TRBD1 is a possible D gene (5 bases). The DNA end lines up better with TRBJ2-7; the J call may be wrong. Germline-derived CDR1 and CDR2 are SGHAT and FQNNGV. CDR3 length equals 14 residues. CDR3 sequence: CASSLQGIRWEQYF. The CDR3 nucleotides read TGTGCCAGCAGCTTACAGGGTATTCGCTGGGAGCAGTACTTC.

CDR3 protein: CASSGGLLWYEQYF. CDR3 in DNA: TGTGCCAGCAGCGGAGGTCTGCTCTGGTACGAGCAGTACTTC. The chain employs TRBV9 and TRBJ2-4; no clear D. The J call may be in error: the DNA end matches TRBJ2-7 better. Germline CDR1 and CDR2: SGDLS and YYNGEE. The CDR3 contains 14 residues.

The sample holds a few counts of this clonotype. The CDR3 DNA follows: TGTGCCAGCAGCTTATTAGAGCGAGTCGGGGAGCTGTTTTTT. Translated: CASSLLERVGELFF. The J gene is TRBJ2-2, the V gene TRBV11-2, with unresolved D. The germline CDR1 and CDR2 sequences are SGHAT and FQNNGV. V was clipped by 2 bases and J by 7 bases, with 11 bases between them. This CDR3 contains 14 residues.

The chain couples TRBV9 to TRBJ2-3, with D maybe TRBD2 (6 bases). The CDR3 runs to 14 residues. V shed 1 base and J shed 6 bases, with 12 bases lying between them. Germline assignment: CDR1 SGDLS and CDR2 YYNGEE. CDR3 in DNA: TGTGCCAGCAGCGTAATGAGTGCGGGGGATACGCAGTATTTT. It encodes CASSVMSAGDTQYF. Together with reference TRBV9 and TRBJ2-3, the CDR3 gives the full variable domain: DSGVTQTPKHLITATGQRVTLRCSPRSGDLSVYWYQQSLDQGLQFLIQYYNGEERAKGNILERFSAQQFPDLHSELNLSSLELGDSALYFCASSVMSAGDTQYFGPGTRLTVL.

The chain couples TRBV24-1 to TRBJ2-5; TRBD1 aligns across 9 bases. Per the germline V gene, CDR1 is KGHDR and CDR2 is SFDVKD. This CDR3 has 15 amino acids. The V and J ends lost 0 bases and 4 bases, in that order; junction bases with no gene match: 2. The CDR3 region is CATSDLTGGSETQYF. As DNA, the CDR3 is TGTGCCACCAGTGATTTGACAGGGGGCTCAGAGACCCAGTACTTC.